Shown below are 8 T cell receptor delta chains from a single sample sequenced in a study of γδ T cells in repeated Plasmodium falciparum infection. Flow sorting of PBMC yielded separate Vgamma9/Vdelta2+ and Vdelta2-negative gammadelta T cell populations for bulk repertoire analysis. With CATT, TCRdb re-called clones from the multiplex PCR reads. The data hold under 65,000 delta-chain clones, with roughly 1.8% observed a single time. The specimen was gamma-delta T cells from blood. The source of these receptors is a pool of human donors (malaria-infected and uninfected, not separated).

This clone was seen at least ten times. J is TRDJ1 and V is TRDV1; 10 bases are a match to TRDD3. V dropped 0 bases and J dropped 0; count of bases not matched to a gene: 19. Germline CDR1 reads TSWWSYY; CDR2 reads QGS. This CDR3 contains 22 residues. The CDR3 nucleotides read TGTGCTCTTGGGGAACTAAAGCCTCCAACGCTGGGGGATATGGGGCACACCGATAAACTCATCTTT. It yields the protein CALGELKPPTLGDMGHTDKLIF.

V gene assignment gives TRDV1, but the J gene was left uncalled; the DNA was not used to check the table's D call, TRDD3. Germline V gene lookup returns CDR1 TSWWSYY and CDR2 QGS. The CDR3 has 18 amino acids. CDR3 sequence (DNA): TGTGCTCTTGGGGAAGATAACTGGGGCCGACGGGAGGCCGATAAACTCACCTTT. It codes for CALGEDNWGRREADKLTF.

This clone appeared many times. An end of the junction does not agree with germline; a read error may underlie this. The same CDR3 arises from other DNA sequences in this sample as well. The rearrangement links TRDV1 to TRDJ1; the D call may be TRDD2 or TRDD3 (5 bases each). The CDR3 loop spans 20 amino acids. CDR1 TSWWSYY and CDR2 QGS come from the germline V gene. The CDR3 loop reads CALGFLLPYEWRGYSDKLIF. In nucleotides, the CDR3 is TGTGCTCTTGGGTTCCTTCTCCCCTACGAATGGAGAGGATATTCCGACAAACTCATCTTT.

Note on this clone: The protein held in TCRdb is that of a much larger clone and does not match this DNA's translation at residue 17, likely because of a read error; the protein shown is translated from the DNA. This chain joins TRDV1 and TRDJ1; D remains ambiguous. No J gene was available from TCRdb, and it was assigned here by a germline match of the DNA. The CDR3 extends over 21 amino acids. The germline CDR1 and CDR2 sequences are TSWWSYY and QGS. V was trimmed by 2 bases and J by 6 bases, leaving 34 bases between them. The CDR3 loop reads CALGEATFRGVWRGQSYKLIF. The DNA of the CDR3 is TGTGCTCTTGGGGAAGCTACGTTTAGAGGGGTTTGGAGGGGCCAAAGCTATAAACTCATCTTT.

This clone occurred many times. With a far larger clone one base away, a read error is the likely cause. The sample contains more than one DNA sequence encoding this CDR3. The chain uses TRDV1 and TRDJ1, with D maybe TRDD3 (5 bases). Germline V CDR1 and CDR2: TSWWSYY, QGS. The CDR3 sequence is 12 residues long. The CDR3 loop is CALGERGHKLIF. The CDR3 DNA follows: TGCGCTCTTGGGGAACGGGGCCACAAACTCATCTTT.

This clone has more than one count but fewer than ten. The translation of this DNA and the TCRdb protein of a much larger clone differ at residue 12, probably owing to a read error; the protein shown here is translated from the DNA. The chain combines TRDV1 with TRDJ1; a weak D match, TRDD3 (10 bases). V was shortened by 9 bases and J by 0 bases, with 47 bases between the two germline ends. The CDR3 loop spans 25 amino acids. In germline, CDR1 is TSWWSYY, CDR2 QGS. DNA for the CDR3: TGTGCTCTCTTACCCAAACCGACCTTCCTACCTCCTTTAATTGTACTGGGGGATTACACCGATAAACTCATCTTT. It encodes CALLPKPTFLPPLIVLGDYTDKLIF.

Points on this clone: The translation of this DNA and the TCRdb protein of a much larger clone differ at residue 20, probably owing to a read error; the protein shown here is translated from the DNA. The V call is TRDV1, the J call TRDJ1, with D perhaps matching TRDD2 or TRDD3 (6 bases each). The CDR3 has 21 amino acids. CDR1 TSWWSYY and CDR2 QGS come from the germline V gene. CDR3 DNA: TGTGCTCTTGGGAAAGGCTCCTACGGGGGAGTACGATTAGGGTACACCGATAAACTCACCTTT. Protein product: CALGKGSYGGVRLGYTDKLTF.

As regards this clone: With only one base between it and a far larger clone, this is likely a read error. Other nucleotide sequences in the sample specify the same CDR3. The CDR3 sequence: CALGDGDPTPWGYTDKLIF. DNA of the CDR3: TGTGCTCTTGGGGACGGGGATCCTACGCCGTGGGGGTACACCGATAAACTCATCTTT. The chain joins TRDV1 to TRDJ1; D possibly matches TRDD2 or TRDD3 (6 bases each). The CDR3 runs 19 residues. Per the germline V gene, CDR1 is TSWWSYY and CDR2 is QGS. V gave up 3 bases and J gave up 0 bases, with 23 bases separating them.